The present T cell receptor (beta chain) was sequenced within a study of cytomegalovirus exposure and HLA in healthy donors. Across the study: Out of a few hundred genotyped donors, 81% belonged to the Caucasian-associated ancestry cluster.

About this clone itself: The antigen is not known.

V lost 4 bases and J 7 bases, leaving 8 bases between the germline ends. There are 11 residues in the CDR3. Germline V gene lookup returns CDR1 SGHTA and CDR2 FQGNSA. Primers: 60 Vbeta forward and 13 Jbeta reverse. Measured with immunoSEQ multiplex PCR; TCRdb has only the in-frame clones, and not every one. The sample lists about 80,000 clones, about four fifths occurring once. Whole-study findings and limits: Most subjects had HLA-A and HLA-B alleles reportedly predicted accurately by TCR beta sequences. Immune exposure information comprised only CMV serostatus. V- and J-gene trimming in TCR beta was tied to a missense DCLRE1C variant by an analysis performed later.

This sequence joins TRBV7-2 and TRBJ2-7; tentative D call: TRBD2 (5 bases). The sample comprised PBMCs. This receptor was obtained from a middle-aged man in good health and CMV-seropositive. The CDR3 region has the DNA TGTGCCAGCAGCTCCAGAGGGGAGCAGTACTTC. Residues: CASSSRGEQYF. Complete variable domain (other parts from reference TRBV7-2 and TRBJ2-7): GAGVSQSPSNKVTEKGKDVELRCDPISGHTALYWYRQSLGQGLEFLIYFQGNSAPDKSGLPSDRFSAERTGGSVSTLTIQRTQQEDSAVYLCASSSRGEQYFGPGTRLTVT.